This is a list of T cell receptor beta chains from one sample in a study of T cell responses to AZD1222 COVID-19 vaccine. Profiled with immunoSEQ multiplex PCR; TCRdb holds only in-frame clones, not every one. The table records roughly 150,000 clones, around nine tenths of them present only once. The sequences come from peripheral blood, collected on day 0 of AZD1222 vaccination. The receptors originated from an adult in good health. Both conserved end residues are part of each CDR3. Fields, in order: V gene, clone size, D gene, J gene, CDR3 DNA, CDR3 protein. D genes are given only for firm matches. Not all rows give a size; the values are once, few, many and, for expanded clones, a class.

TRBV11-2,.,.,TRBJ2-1,TGTGCCAGCAGCCCCAGGACAGCCACCTCCTACAATGAGCAGTTCTTC,CASSPRTATSYNEQFF
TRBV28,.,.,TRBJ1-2,TGTGCCAGCACCAAAGACAGCCTGTATGGCTACACCTTC,CASTKDSLYGYTF
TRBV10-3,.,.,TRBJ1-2,TGTGCCATCAGTGAGTCGGGGGACCGAGTGACGGGCTACACCTTC,CAISESGDRVTGYTF
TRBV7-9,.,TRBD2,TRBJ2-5,TGTGCCAGCAACTTGGGGAGGGTCCGGGAGACCCAGTACTTC,CASNLGRVRETQYF
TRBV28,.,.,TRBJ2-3,TGTGCCAGCAGTTTTGGGGGAGATACGCAGTATTTT,CASSFGGDTQYF
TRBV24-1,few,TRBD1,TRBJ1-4,TGTGCCACCAGTGAGGGGGGACAGGGTGGTGAAAAACTGTTTTTT,CATSEGGQGGEKLFF
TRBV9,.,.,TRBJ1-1,TGTGCCAGCAGCTCGGACAAGAACACTGAAGCTTTCTTT,CASSSDKNTEAFF
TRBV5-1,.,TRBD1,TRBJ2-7,TGCGCCAGCAGCGACGGGACAGGGGTTCCCTACGAGCAGTACTTC,CASSDGTGVPYEQYF
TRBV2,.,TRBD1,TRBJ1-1,TGTGCCAGCAGAGCCGGGACAGGGGGGAACACTGAAGCTTTCTTT,CASRAGTGGNTEAFF
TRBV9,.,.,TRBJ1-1,TGTGCCAGCAGCCCCTCCGGAGGAGCGAACACTGAAGCTTTCTTT,CASSPSGGANTEAFF
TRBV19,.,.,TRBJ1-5,TGTGCCAGTAGAGGGGATTTAAGCAATCAGCCCCAGCATTTT,CASRGDLSNQPQHF
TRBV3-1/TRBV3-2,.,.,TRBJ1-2,TGTGCCAGCAGCCAAGGAAGGTCCTTTAGTAGCTATGGCTACACCTTC,CASSQGRSFSSYGYTF
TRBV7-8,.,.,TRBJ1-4,TGTGCCAGCAGCTTAGAATCGGGACGGTTTAATGAAAAACTGTTTTTT,CASSLESGRFNEKLFF
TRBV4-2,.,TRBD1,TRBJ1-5,TGTGCCAGCAGCCAAGGGACAGGGACGAATAGCAATCAGCCCCAGCATTTT,CASSQGTGTNSNQPQHF
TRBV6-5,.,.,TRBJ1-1,TGTGCCAGCAGTTCCCGGGGGAACACTGAAGCTTTCTTT,CASSSRGNTEAFF
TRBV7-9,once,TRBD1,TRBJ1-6,TGTGCCAGCAGCTTAGCGGGGACAGGGCGTAATTCACCCCTCCACTTT,CASSLAGTGRNSPLHF
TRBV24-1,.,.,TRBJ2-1,TGTGCCACCAGTGACTCCGACAGAGGGGAGTTCTTC,CATSDSDRGEFF
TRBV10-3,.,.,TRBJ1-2,TGTGCCATCAGTGGGGCACAGGACTATGGCTACACCTTC,CAISGAQDYGYTF
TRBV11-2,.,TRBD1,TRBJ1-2,TGTGCCAGCAGCTCGGGACAGGGGAGGCATGGCTACACCTTC,CASSSGQGRHGYTF
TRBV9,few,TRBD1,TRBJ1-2,TGTGCCAGCAGGGGGACAGGGGAGGACTATGGCTACACCTTC,CASRGTGEDYGYTF
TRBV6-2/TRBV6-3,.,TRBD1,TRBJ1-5,TGTGCCAGCAGTCCCGGACAGGGGGCTAGACAGCCCCAGCATTTT,CASSPGQGARQPQHF
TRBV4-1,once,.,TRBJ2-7,TGCGCCAGCAGCCAAGATGGGACGGATGACTCCTACGAGCAGTACTTC,CASSQDGTDDSYEQYF
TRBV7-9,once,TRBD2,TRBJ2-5,TGTGCCAGCAGCGGTCACCCTAGCGGGAGGGGGGAGACCCAGTACTTC,CASSGHPSGRGETQYF
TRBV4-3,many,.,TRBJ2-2,TGCGCCAGCAGCCAAGAAGCACCCGCGAACACCGGGGAGCTGTTTTTT,CASSQEAPANTGELFF
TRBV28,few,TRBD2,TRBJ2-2,TGTGCCAGCAGTTCTTTAGCGGGGACCACCGGGGAGCTGTTTTTT,CASSSLAGTTGELFF
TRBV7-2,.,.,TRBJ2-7,TGTGCCAGCAGCTTGCCGGTACGCTCCTACGAGCAGTACTTC,CASSLPVRSYEQYF
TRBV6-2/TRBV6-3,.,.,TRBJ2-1,TGTGCCAGCAGTTACGGGGGGCACGAGCAGTTCTTC,CASSYGGHEQFF
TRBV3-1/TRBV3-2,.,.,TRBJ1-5,TGTGCCAGCAGCCAAGGTGGGGGGCCCGGCAATCAGCCCCAGCATTTT,CASSQGGGPGNQPQHF
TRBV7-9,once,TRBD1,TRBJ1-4,TGTGCCAGCAGCCCTCACAGGGGTGGTCGGGCAACTAATGAAAAACTGTTTTTT,CASSPHRGGRATNEKLFF
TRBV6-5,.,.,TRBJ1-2,TGTGCCAGCAGTCCACAGGCTCACAGTGGCTACACCTTC,CASSPQAHSGYTF
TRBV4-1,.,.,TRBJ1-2,TGCGCCAGCAGCCAAGTCTTCGCCGAGGGCTACACCTTC,CASSQVFAEGYTF
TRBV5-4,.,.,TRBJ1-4,TGTGCCAGCAGCTCGCGGGCCAAAAGGGGGGTCGATGAAAAACTGTTTTTT,CASSSRAKRGVDEKLFF
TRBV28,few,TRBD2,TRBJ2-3,TGTGCCAGCAGTTTGTCCGTAGCGGGAGGGCCTTCGTATTTT,CASSLSVAGGPSYF
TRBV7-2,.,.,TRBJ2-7,TGTGCCAGCAGCTTATATCAGGGTGTCTACGAGCAGTACTTC,CASSLYQGVYEQYF
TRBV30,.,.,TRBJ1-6,TGTGCCTGGAGTACTTATGATCGGGTTAACAATTCACCCCTCCACTTT,CAWSTYDRVNNSPLHF
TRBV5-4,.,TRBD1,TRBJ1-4,TGTGCCAGCAGCGGGGGACAGCTAAATGAAAAACTGTTTTTT,CASSGGQLNEKLFF
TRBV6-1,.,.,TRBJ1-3,TGTGCCAGCAGTGAAAAAGCTGGAAACACCATATATTTT,CASSEKAGNTIYF
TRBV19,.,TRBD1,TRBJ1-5,TGTGCCACCTCGACAGGGGAAGGTGGTCAGCCCCAGCATTTT,CATSTGEGGQPQHF
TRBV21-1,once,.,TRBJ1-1,TGTGCCAGCAGTCGCCGGGACAAGGGCGCTGAAGCTTTCTTT,CASSRRDKGAEAFF
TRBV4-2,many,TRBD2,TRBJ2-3,TGTGCCAGCAGCCAAGATCCAGCGGGGGATACAGATACGCAGTATTTT,CASSQDPAGDTDTQYF
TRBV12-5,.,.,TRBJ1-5,TGTGCTAGTGGTTTGGCCCCGAATCAGCCCCAGCATTTT,CASGLAPNQPQHF
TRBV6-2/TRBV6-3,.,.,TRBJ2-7,TGTGCCAGCAGTTACGTCTGGGTAGGGCCCGAGCAGTACTTC,CASSYVWVGPEQYF
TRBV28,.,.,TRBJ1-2,TGTGCCAGCAACACAGGATCCTATGGCTACACCTTC,CASNTGSYGYTF
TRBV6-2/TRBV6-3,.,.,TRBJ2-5,TGTGCCAGCAGTTACTGGGAGGTTTTGGACCAAGAGACCCAGTACTTC,CASSYWEVLDQETQYF
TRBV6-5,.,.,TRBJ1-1,TGTGCCAGCAGTTACTCCGGGGATGAGAACACTGAAGCTTTCTTT,CASSYSGDENTEAFF
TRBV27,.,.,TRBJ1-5,TGTGCCAGCAGGACAAGAAGTCAGCCCCAGCATTTT,CASRTRSQPQHF